This T cell receptor (beta chain) originates from a study of blood T cell repertoires in COVID-19 (dated by TCRdb to the early 2020s). In the study overall: Samples from collaborators originated in the United States, Italy and Spain and spanned both the acute and convalescent phases of COVID-19. Samples came from the ongoing ImmuneRACE study (first 160 participants) plus 1,254 subjects from 6 global collaborators. The repertoires were released in a freely available public database meant as a resource for research on the immune response to SARS-CoV-2. Where available, HLA class I and class II types were obtained from metadata supplied by the sample provider rather than from assay-based typing. Nearly every sample came with metadata listing a de-identified subject ID, COVID-19 status, age in years and sex. The prospective study material was composed of cDNA or gDNA derived from T cells, B-cell-depleted T cells, or PBMCs. Deeply sampled blood TCRbeta repertoires from subjects exposed to, actively infected with, or recovered from COVID-19 were included in the dataset.

On this clone itself: Its cognate antigen has yet to be identified. Base quality data are lacking; no much larger clone is found one base away. This specimen includes other DNA sequences encoding the same CDR3.

Collaborating institutions collected whole blood in K2EDTA tubes following their own protocols. Collaborator samples were shipped for TCRbeta analysis as frozen whole blood, isolated PBMCs, or DNA extracted from either sample type. CDR3 length: 15 amino acids, cysteine to phenylalanine. Only the CDR3 DNA is retained, 45 bases long and in frame from the first base. The germline V end is reduced by 0 bases and the J end by 4 bases; junction bases left unmatched: 2. Reading the germline V gene gives CDR1 SGHRS and CDR2 YFSETQ. TCRbeta CDR3 regions were amplified from genomic DNA by means of the immunoSEQ Assay, a bias-controlled multiplex PCR. The source study handled its data this way. Within the assay, amplification of reference gene primers was used to estimate how many nucleated cells each sample contained. To quantify the absolute abundance of each unique TCRbeta CDR3 rearrangement, sequence reads were collapsed and filtered. For each sample, productive Simpson clonality was calculated by taking the square root of Simpson's diversity index across productive rearrangements. TCRdb's version of the immuneACCESS table is confined to in-frame rearrangements and falls short of the full clone set. An unresolved V gene accounts for under half of the shortfall where checked; the remainder is of unknown origin. That table gives V, J and clone size, and the DNA gave D and trimming. This sample holds around 130,000 clones; 60% to 85% were observed only once. The ten biggest clones cover around a fifth of the sample.

The full study reports these points: Clinical and demographic metadata were provided uncurated, with the amount varying by source and participant.

The chain couples TRBV5-1 to TRBJ2-5; 11 nucleotides in the junction match TRBD2. Sequenced: peripheral blood. This TCR was recovered from an elderly man with acute or convalescent COVID-19. The CDR3 region reads CASSLAGTSGETQYF. The DNA is as follows: TGCGCCAGCAGCTTGGCCGGGACTAGCGGAGAGACCCAGTACTTC.